One and the same sample provided the 2 T cell receptor beta chains below, sequenced in a study of T cells in Graves' hyperthyroidism and ophthalmopathy. RNA transcripts yielded amplified TCR beta CDR3 regions. Carried out on the TCR CDR3, a first-round RT-PCR used the HTBI primer set. TCRdb recomputed calls from the multiplex PCR reads with MiXCR, one row per CDR3 protein. The sample shows fewer than 650,000 distinct CDR3 sequences, roughly 15% of them seen only once. The sequenced material came from blood. Receptors originate from a woman between 40 and 55 years old with Graves' ophthalmopathy.

This clonotype has at least ten counts. The chain links TRBV14 to TRBJ2-7; the D is unclear. Trimming removed 2 bases at V and 2 bases at J, with 4 bases between. The CDR3 covers 12 residues. From germline, CDR1 is SGHDN and CDR2 FVKESK. The CDR3 DNA sequence: TGTGCCAGCAGCCAATTCACCTACGAGCAGTACTTC. This sequence encodes CASSQFTYEQYF.

This clonotype appeared many times. V usage is TRBV27 and J usage is TRBJ2-3; TRBD2 agrees at 8 bases. The germline V gene encodes CDR1 MNHEY and CDR2 SMNVEV (reference sequence). V dropped 0 bases and J dropped 4; count of bases not matched to a gene: 9. The CDR3 totals 17 residues. The CDR3 region is CASSLSRASGRADTQYF. The CDR3 region has the DNA TGTGCCAGCAGTTTATCGAGGGCTAGCGGGCGGGCAGATACGCAGTATTTT.